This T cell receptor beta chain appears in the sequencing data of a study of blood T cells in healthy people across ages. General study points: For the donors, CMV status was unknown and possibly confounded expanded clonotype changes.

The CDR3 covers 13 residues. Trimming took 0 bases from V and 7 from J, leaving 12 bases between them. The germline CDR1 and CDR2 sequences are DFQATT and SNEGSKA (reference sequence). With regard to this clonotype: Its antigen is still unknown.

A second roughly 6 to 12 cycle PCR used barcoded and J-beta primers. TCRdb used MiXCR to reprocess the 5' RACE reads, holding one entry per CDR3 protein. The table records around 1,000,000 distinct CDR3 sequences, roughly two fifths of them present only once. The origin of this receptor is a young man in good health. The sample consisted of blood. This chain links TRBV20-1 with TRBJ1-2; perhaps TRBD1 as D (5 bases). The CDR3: CSARDATGGGYTF. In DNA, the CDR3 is TGCAGTGCTAGAGATGCGACGGGGGGTGGCTACACCTTC.